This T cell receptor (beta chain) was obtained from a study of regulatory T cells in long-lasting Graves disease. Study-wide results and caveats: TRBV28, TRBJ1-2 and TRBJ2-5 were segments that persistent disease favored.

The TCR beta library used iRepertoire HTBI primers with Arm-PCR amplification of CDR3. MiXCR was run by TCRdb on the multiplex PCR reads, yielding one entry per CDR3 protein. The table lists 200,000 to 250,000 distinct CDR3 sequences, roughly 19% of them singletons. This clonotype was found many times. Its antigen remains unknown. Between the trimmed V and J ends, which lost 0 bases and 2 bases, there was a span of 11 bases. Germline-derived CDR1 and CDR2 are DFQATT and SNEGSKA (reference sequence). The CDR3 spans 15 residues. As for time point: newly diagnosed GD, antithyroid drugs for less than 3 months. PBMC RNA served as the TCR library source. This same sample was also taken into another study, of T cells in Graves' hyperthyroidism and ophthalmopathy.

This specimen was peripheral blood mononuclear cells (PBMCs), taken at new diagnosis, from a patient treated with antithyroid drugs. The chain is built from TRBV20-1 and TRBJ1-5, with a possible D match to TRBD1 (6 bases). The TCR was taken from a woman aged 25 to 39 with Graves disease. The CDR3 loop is CSARDSQGGNQPQHF. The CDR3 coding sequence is TGCAGTGCTAGAGACTCACAGGGTGGCAATCAGCCCCAGCATTTT.